This TCR beta chain was retrieved from a study of blood T cells in healthy people across ages. This CDR3 has 12 amino acids. Trimming stripped 6 bases from V and 4 bases from J, with 7 bases between. Next came a second PCR, run for about 6 to 12 cycles, which used a sample-barcoded 5' primer along with a J-beta primer mix. TCRdb re-called the 5' RACE reads through MiXCR, storing one row per CDR3 protein. This table has approximately 820,000 distinct CDR3 sequences, 40% to 50% appearing once. The sequenced sample was blood. The sequence was collected from a man aged 60 to 75 in good health. This rearrangement joins TRBV12-3 or TRBV12-4 to TRBJ2-1, with no clear D. CDR3 protein: CASRPIYNEQFF. As DNA, the CDR3 is TGTGCCAGCAGGCCTATATACAATGAGCAGTTCTTC.